This TCR beta chain was captured in a study of blood T cell repertoires in COVID-19. Study-level information: The United States, Italy and Spain provided the acute and convalescent COVID-19 samples. The cDNA or gDNA used as material had been derived from T cells, B-cell-depleted T cells, or PBMCs.

Methods used by the authors: Quantification of nucleated cells was approximated via reference gene primer amplification. Libraries were prepared by immunoSEQ multiplex PCR; TCRdb keeps only in-frame clonotypes and omits some of them. V and J calls and clone size are as listed in that table; D and trimming were resolved from the DNA. The sample includes roughly 100,000 clones, around 84% seen only once; the top ten take 15%. Sequences were obtained from peripheral blood. The TCR sequence derives from a woman older than 75 with acute or convalescent COVID-19.

CDR3 coding DNA: TGTGCTAGTGGTTCGGACAGTGCAACTAATGAAAAACTGTTTTTT. Encoded protein: CASGSDSATNEKLFF. V gene TRBV12-5 combines with J gene TRBJ1-4; tentative D call: TRBD1 (6 bases). Deletions cut 4 bases from V and 0 bases from J, with 9 bases between. The CDR3 sequence is 15 residues long. Germline assignment: CDR1 LGHNT and CDR2 FRNRAP.